This T cell receptor (beta chain) was recovered during a study of Graves' ophthalmopathy and Graves' hyperthyroidism (dated by TCRdb to between 2017 and 2018). For the wider study: Peripheral blood was collected at initial diagnosis, before any treatment. TCR beta repertoire signatures were used to distinguish Graves' ophthalmopathy from Graves' hyperthyroidism and to predict progression to ophthalmopathy. After sampling, hyperthyroidism patients received methimazole starting at 30 mg daily, and ophthalmopathy patients received high-dose intravenous methylprednisolone. An independent validation cohort comprised roughly 20 hyperthyroidism patients and around 16 patients who later progressed from hyperthyroidism to ophthalmopathy. To explore V-J signatures that distinguish ophthalmopathy from hyperthyroidism, a discovery set of about a hundred patients was enrolled, made up of 43 with ophthalmopathy and 57 with stable hyperthyroidism. In more than five hyperthyroidism patients, T-cell repertoires of thyroid tissue and blood were compared. The 100 discovery patients were randomly split 7:3 into training and test sets. In total, approximately 130 blood samples were TCR-sequenced: around 42 ophthalmopathy, about 75 hyperthyroidism and approximately 17 hyperthyroidism-to-ophthalmopathy patients.

Ophthalmopathy patients were characterized by moderately to severely active disease, a Clinical Activity Score of at least 3, a NOSPECS grade of at least 4, and a disease duration under 3 months. Anyone with other autoimmune diseases, uncontrolled infections, pregnancy or lactation was excluded from the study. Clinical symptoms, serum thyroxine, TRAb, thyroid ultrasound and orbital computed tomography formed the basis of the diagnosis. PBMCs were isolated from 7.5 to 10 ml of fresh peripheral blood by Ficoll-Paque density gradient centrifugation. Total RNA was extracted with Trizol reagent and quality-checked on an Agilent 2100 Bioanalyzer. For repertoire sequencing, the TCR beta CDR3 regions were amplified from RNA transcripts. The first round was an RT-PCR using HTBI primers with the Qiagen OneStep RT-PCR kit, and this first round was followed by a second-round multiplex PCR, then size selection and purification. Libraries were sequenced paired-end with 100 bp reads on an Illumina HiSeq2000. In the source study's methods: SOAPnuke was used to process the reads, throwing out any read that had adapters, had uncalled bases, had a mean Phred below 15, or lacked an exact constant-primer or identifier match. COPE v1.2.5 was used to merge high-quality paired reads. Unique nucleotide sequences were defined as clonotypes and aligned to IMGT TRB V, D and J references using MiTCR v1.1. Only V-J combinations with frequency above 0.0001 were analysed, covering over 99% of repertoires. A TCR clonal expansion and chaos score per V-J combination was defined as the ratio of F50 clonal expansion to chaos observed in the TCRdist matrix. Welch's t-statistics and random forest were used to narrow the features down to more than 10 V-J combinations, which were then fed into a naive Bayes classifier. Thyroid-blood repertoire similarity was quantified with the Morisita-Horn index. Clones were called with MiXCR by TCRdb after fastp trimmed the public reads at Q25, and only in-frame beta chains were retained. Duplicate CDR3 protein sequences are folded into a single record with the most common DNA and genes. The V and J calls follow TCRdb's processing rather than the paper's. Present in this sample are some 160,000 distinct CDR3 sequences, under 45% of which were seen just once. The ten largest clones capture approximately 9% of the sample.

The paper's findings and limits, for the study overall: No statistical method was used to predetermine the sample size, and group allocation was not hidden from the investigators. In validation, the model predicted ophthalmopathy progression with 70.59% sensitivity and less than 80% specificity; more than ten predicted patients were CT-confirmed with GO in a median of about 6.1 months. The 13-signature model separated ophthalmopathy from stable hyperthyroidism with over 85% sensitivity and almost 84% specificity in cross-validation, and 80%/75% in the test set. Most expanded thyroid clonotypes with frequency above 0.001 were also detected in blood, suggesting blood repertoires may reflect the thyroid immune response.

V is cut by 4 bases and J by 4 bases, and the space between the germline ends is 13 bases. As encoded in the germline V gene (reference sequence), CDR1 is LNHDA while CDR2 is SQIVND. The CDR3 contains 15 residues, cysteine and phenylalanine counted. The DNA shown is the 45-base CDR3, in frame from base 1. This clonotype was detected ten times or more. Its recognized antigen is unknown. Base quality data are lacking; no much larger clone is found one base away. Sequenced input: peripheral blood. The rearrangement combines TRBV19 with TRBJ2-2; the D gene is not confidently resolved. This sequence was found in a man aged 30-40 years with Graves' ophthalmopathy. Donor details come from another sample of the same person, matched by shared clones. The nucleotide sequence reads as follows: TGTGCCAGTAGTACCTCCGGGTCGCGCACCGGGGAGCTGTTTTTT. It translates to CASSTSGSRTGELFF.